This T cell receptor (beta chain) was profiled in a study of blood T cell repertoires in COVID-19. As for the study in general: Donors in the United States, Italy and Spain gave samples during acute or convalescent COVID-19. T cells, B-cell-depleted T cells, or PBMCs provided the cDNA or gDNA that served as material.

This CDR3 has 15 amino acids. Germline CDR1 SGHAT, CDR2 FQNNGV. V shed 3 bases, J shed 4 bases, and the junction held 4 bases outside the gene matches. Original analysis: Reference gene primers were amplified, and this amplification served to estimate nucleated cell counts. Assay used: immunoSEQ multiplex PCR; TCRdb lists only in-frame clones, some missing. Clone size and V and J calls were adopted from that table, with D and trimming inferred from the DNA. Counted here are fewer than 60,000 clones, roughly nine tenths occurring once; the ten biggest clones make up around 3.6%. The specimen sequenced was peripheral blood. This clonotype originated in a human donor in a cohort sampled during active COVID-19. The genes are TRBV11-2 and TRBJ2-1, with TRBD2 matching 9 bases. The CDR3 bases are TGTGCCAGCAGCTTGGCTAGCGGGAAATACAATGAGCAGTTCTTC. Amino acid sequence: CASSLASGKYNEQFF.